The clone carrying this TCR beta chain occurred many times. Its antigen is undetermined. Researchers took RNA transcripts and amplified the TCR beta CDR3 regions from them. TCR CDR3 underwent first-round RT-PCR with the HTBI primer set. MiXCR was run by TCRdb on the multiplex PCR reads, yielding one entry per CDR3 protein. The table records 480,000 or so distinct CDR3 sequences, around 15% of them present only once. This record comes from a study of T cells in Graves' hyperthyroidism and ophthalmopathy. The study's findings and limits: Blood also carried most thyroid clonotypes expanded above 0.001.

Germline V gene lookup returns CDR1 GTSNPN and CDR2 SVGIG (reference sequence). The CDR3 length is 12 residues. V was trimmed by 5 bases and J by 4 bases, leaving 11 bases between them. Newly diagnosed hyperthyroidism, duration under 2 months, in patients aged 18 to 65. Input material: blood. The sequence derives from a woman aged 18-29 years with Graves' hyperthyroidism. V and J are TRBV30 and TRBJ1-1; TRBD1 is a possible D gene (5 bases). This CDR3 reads CAWAGFRTEAFF. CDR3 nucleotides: TGTGCCTGGGCAGGGTTTCGCACTGAAGCTTTCTTT.